The rows below give T cell receptor beta chains drawn from one sample of a study of T-cell reconstitution after alpha-beta-depleted transplantation in children. TCRdb re-called the PCR reads through MiXCR, storing one row per CDR3 protein. The sample lists roughly 500,000 distinct CDR3 sequences, 15% to 20% occurring once. This material consisted of PBMCs from the stem cell graft donor, taken from the stem cell graft. The source is a human donor who donated a stem cell graft to a child with acute lymphoblastic leukemia. Both conserved end residues are part of each CDR3. A D gene is named only where the DNA matches it firmly. Clone size is given for some rows only: seen once, a few or many times, or a class if the clone is expanded.

d_call j_call v_call clone_size cdr3_aa cdr3_nt
TRBD1 TRBJ1-1 TRBV20-1 few CSAYRGMNTEAFF TGCAGTGCATACAGGGGCATGAACACTGAAGCTTTCTTT
- TRBJ2-7 TRBV10-3 - CAISAGEAATYEQYF TGTGCCATCAGTGCAGGCGAGGCAGCTACCTACGAGCAGTACTTC
- TRBJ1-5 TRBV27 few CASSDRGRYQPQHF TGTGCCAGCAGTGATAGGGGCCGGTATCAGCCCCAGCATTTT
- TRBJ2-7 TRBV6-1 - CASSPGPLREQYF TGTGCCAGCAGTCCCGGGCCTCTGCGGGAGCAGTACTTC
TRBD1 TRBJ2-6 TRBV6-5 - CASSSGTVLGANVLTF TGTGCCAGCAGTTCCGGGACAGTCTTGGGGGCCAACGTCCTGACTTTC
- TRBJ2-7 TRBV7-8 many CASSSGLQGPYEQYF TGTGCCAGCAGCTCCGGTTTACAGGGACCCTACGAGCAGTACTTC
TRBD2 TRBJ2-3 TRBV4-2 - CASSQKAGGPTDTQYF TGTGCCAGCAGCCAAAAAGCGGGAGGTCCCACAGATACGCAGTATTTT
TRBD1 TRBJ1-3 TRBV4-1 - CASSQGRQGSGNTIYF TGCGCCAGCAGCCAAGGGCGACAGGGCTCTGGAAACACCATATATTTT
TRBD2 TRBJ2-1 TRBV6-2/TRBV6-3 few CASKGGLGAYNEQFF TGTGCCAGCAAGGGGGGACTAGGGGCCTACAATGAGCAGTTCTTC
- TRBJ2-5 TRBV28 few CASSPQSSAYQETQYF TGTGCCAGCAGTCCCCAGTCCTCAGCCTACCAAGAGACCCAGTACTTC
- TRBJ2-3 TRBV18 - CASSPQWGSDTQYF TGTGCCAGCTCTCCCCAGTGGGGGTCAGATACGCAGTATTTT
- TRBJ2-1 TRBV19 few CASSTREDYNEQFF TGTGCCAGTAGTACTAGAGAAGACTACAATGAGCAGTTCTTC
TRBD1 TRBJ2-2 TRBV25-1 many CASSAQALTGGNTGELFF TGTGCCAGCAGTGCTCAAGCTCTGACAGGGGGGAACACCGGGGAGCTGTTTTTT
- TRBJ2-7 TRBV5-1 few CASSPRGFSAYEQYF TGCGCCAGCAGCCCCCGGGGTTTTAGTGCCTACGAGCAGTACTTC
- TRBJ2-1 TRBV5-1 few CASRTTQSYNEQFF TGCGCCAGCAGGACGACTCAATCCTACAATGAGCAGTTCTTC
TRBD1 TRBJ1-4 TRBV6-1 - CASSAVGTGGNEKLFF TGTGCCAGCAGTGCCGTCGGGACAGGGGGAAATGAAAAACTGTTTTTT
TRBD2 TRBJ2-1 TRBV5-1 - CASSLDGRVDEQFF TGCGCCAGCAGCTTGGATGGGAGGGTCGATGAGCAGTTCTTC
TRBD1 TRBJ2-7 TRBV7-9 few CASRSDRVGFYEQYF TGTGCCAGCAGATCCGACAGGGTTGGTTTCTACGAGCAGTACTTC
- TRBJ2-2 TRBV18 few CASSRTVPPNTGELFF TGTGCCAGCTCACGGACGGTCCCTCCGAACACCGGGGAGCTGTTTTTT
- TRBJ2-5 TRBV6-1 - CASSESSGNRETQYF TGTGCCAGCAGTGAGTCTTCGGGCAACCGAGAGACCCAGTACTTC
TRBD2 TRBJ2-1 TRBV5-1 - CASTRREWGEQFF TGCGCCAGTACGCGGCGGGAGTGGGGTGAGCAGTTCTTC
- TRBJ2-7 TRBV20-1 few CSAHRDGLELEQYF TGCAGTGCGCACCGGGACGGCCTTGAATTGGAGCAGTACTTC
TRBD1 TRBJ1-2 TRBV12-3/TRBV12-4 few CASSSTGTGGRYTF TGTGCCAGCAGTTCGACCGGGACAGGGGGACGCTACACCTTC
TRBD1 TRBJ2-2 TRBV3-1 few CASSPGQYTGELFF TGTGCCAGCAGCCCGGGACAGTACACCGGGGAGCTGTTTTTT
- TRBJ2-7 TRBV12-3/TRBV12-4 few CASSPGTNPYEQYF TGTGCCAGCAGTCCGGGGACGAACCCCTACGAGCAGTACTTC
- TRBJ1-5 TRBV5-5 few CASSLEVLGSRPPQHF TGTGCCAGCAGCTTGGAAGTTTTGGGCTCCCGTCCGCCCCAGCATTTT
- TRBJ2-7 TRBV7-2 few CASSWRWASEQYF TGTGCCAGCAGCTGGCGCTGGGCCTCCGAGCAGTACTTC
TRBD2 TRBJ2-3 TRBV27 - CASGRLAGTDTQYF TGTGCCAGCGGGCGACTAGCGGGAACAGATACGCAGTATTTT
TRBD2 TRBJ2-7 TRBV27 - CASSSLTSGDEQYF TGTGCCAGCAGTTCCTTGACTAGCGGGGACGAGCAGTACTTC
- TRBJ2-1 TRBV19 - CASSIFDNEQFF TGTGCCAGTAGTATATTCGACAATGAGCAGTTCTTC
TRBD2 TRBJ2-7 TRBV7-9 - CASAKGASGRYEQYF TGTGCCAGCGCGAAAGGGGCTAGCGGGCGGTACGAGCAGTACTTC
- TRBJ2-3 TRBV19 - CAIGPSTDTQYF TGTGCCATCGGACCAAGCACAGATACGCAGTATTTT
TRBD1 TRBJ1-6 TRBV4-2 - CASSQDPGQGRSPLHF TGTGCCAGCAGCCAAGATCCGGGACAGGGGAGGTCACCCCTCCACTTT
- TRBJ1-2 TRBV21-1 - CASSAESDFSYGYTF TGTGCCAGCAGCGCCGAGTCAGACTTCTCGTATGGCTACACCTTC
TRBD1 TRBJ2-1 TRBV29-1 few CSVFVRGPYNEQFF TGCAGCGTTTTCGTCAGGGGGCCCTACAATGAGCAGTTCTTC